This T cell receptor (beta chain) was captured by sequencing in a study of control samples from healthy donors and cancer patients. The germline V and J ends were trimmed by 4 bases and 3 bases, with 10 bases remaining between them. The CDR3 has 13 amino acids. Germline lookup yields CDR1 SEHNR and CDR2 FQNEAQ (reference sequence). The method was immunoSEQ multiplex PCR; TCRdb's version includes in-frame clones alone and lacks a portion of them. The sample lists 90,000 to 150,000 clones, around nine tenths occurring once. Sequencing used blood. The V call is TRBV7-9, the J call TRBJ2-7; TRBD1 is a possible D gene (6 bases). The source is a man aged 30 to 45 in good health. The CDR3 sequence is CASSSEDSYEQYF. Written as DNA, the CDR3 is TGTGCCAGCAGCTCCGAGGACAGCTACGAGCAGTACTTC.